Sequencing of this T cell receptor (beta chain) was carried out in a study of vaccination and CD4 T cells after COVID-19. Regarding the study as a whole: Nearly all convalescent vaccine-specific clones, 304 of 307, recognized only SARS-CoV-2 spike.

The treatment here: approximately nine-day PBMC culture with coronavirus spike peptide pools or control peptides (ViraFEST assay). Antigen-specific T cell expansion with peptide pools preceded TCR sequencing in the ViraFEST approach. Culture of 1.9 million or so PBMCs per well took place with around 10 IU/ml IL-2 and 8 to 10 ug/ml peptide pools. By sample fraction, this clonotype is medium-sized (0.01 to 0.1%). As yet, its antigen is unknown. Sequence data for DNA of cultured CD4+ T cells were generated by the Oncomine TCR Beta short-read assay. TCRdb itself ran the PCR reads through MiXCR, one entry per CDR3 protein. The table lists around 16,000 distinct CDR3 sequences, around three quarters of them singletons, with around a sixth in the top ten. V was clipped by 2 bases and J by 3 bases; unmatched bases: 6. The CDR3 has 16 amino acids. The germline CDR1 and CDR2 sequences are KGHDR and SFDVKD.

Sequencing was carried out using CD4+ T cells from blood, cultured in vitro. This TCR was sampled from a human donor who had recovered from COVID-19. The genes are TRBV24-1 and TRBJ1-2, with TRBD1 matching over 9 bases. In DNA, the CDR3 is TGTGCCACCAGTGATTCCCTGGGACAGGGCGACTATGGCTACACCTTC. Amino acid sequence: CATSDSLGQGDYGYTF.